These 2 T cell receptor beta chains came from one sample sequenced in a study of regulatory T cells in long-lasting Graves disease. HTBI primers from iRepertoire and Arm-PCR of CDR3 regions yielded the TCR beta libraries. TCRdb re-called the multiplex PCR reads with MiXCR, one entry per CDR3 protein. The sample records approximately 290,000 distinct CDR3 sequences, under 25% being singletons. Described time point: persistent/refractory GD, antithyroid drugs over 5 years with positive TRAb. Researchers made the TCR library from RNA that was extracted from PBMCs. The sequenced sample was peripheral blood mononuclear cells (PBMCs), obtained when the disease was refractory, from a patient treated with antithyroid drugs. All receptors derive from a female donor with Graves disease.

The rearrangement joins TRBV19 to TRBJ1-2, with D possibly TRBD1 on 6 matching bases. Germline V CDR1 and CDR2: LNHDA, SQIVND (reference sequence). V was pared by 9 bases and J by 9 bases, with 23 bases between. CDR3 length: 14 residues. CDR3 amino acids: CASHPPNTGLRYTF. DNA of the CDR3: TGTGCCAGCCATCCTCCAAACACAGGGCTACGCTACACCTTC.

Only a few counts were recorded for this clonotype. The CDR3 here is CSAGGGVGELFF. Written as DNA, the CDR3 is TGCAGTGCGGGGGGAGGAGTCGGGGAGCTGTTTTTT. The chain uses TRBV20-1 and TRBJ2-2, with D possibly being TRBD2 (6 bases). Trimming shortened V by 6 bases and J by 7 bases, and 12 bases separated the two germline ends. The CDR3 runs to 12 residues. The V gene's germline CDR1 is DFQATT and CDR2 SNEGSKA (reference sequence).